These T cell receptor beta chains were read from a single sample in a study of T cell repertoires in aging, cancer and after chemotherapy. TCRdb passed the multiplex PCR reads through MiXCR, listing each CDR3 protein once. Of 15,000 to 20,000 distinct CDR3 sequences listed, around 40% were seen once; the top ten hold approximately 17%. Sequenced material: blood. The source of these receptors is a human donor with a solid tumor. CDR3s include the opening cysteine and the closing phenylalanine or tryptophan. The D gene is left open where the match is weak. Rows give clone size only sometimes, using once, few, many, or a class for an expanded clone.

CDR3 DNA: TGTGCCAGCCAAGGACTAGCGGAGGAGGGGGAGACCCAGTACTTC; CDR3 protein: CASQGLAEEGETQYF; CDR3 length: 15; V gene: TRBV6-5; clone size: NA; D gene: TRBD2; J gene: TRBJ2-5
CDR3 DNA: TGCAGTGCTAGAGGGTTTGCGGGAGATTCCAATGAGCAGTTCTTC; CDR3 protein: CSARGFAGDSNEQFF; CDR3 length: 15; V gene: TRBV20-1; clone size: NA; D gene: TRBD2; J gene: TRBJ2-1
CDR3 DNA: TGTGCCAGCAGTGACAGACAGGGGGTGAACACTGAAGCTTTCTTT; CDR3 protein: CASSDRQGVNTEAFF; CDR3 length: 15; V gene: TRBV6-1; clone size: NA; D gene: TRBD1; J gene: TRBJ1-1
CDR3 DNA: TGTGCCAGCAGCATGCAGGGGGGCGCGAACACTGAAGCTTTCTTT; CDR3 protein: CASSMQGGANTEAFF; CDR3 length: 15; V gene: TRBV5-5; clone size: medium-sized; D gene: TRBD1; J gene: TRBJ1-1
CDR3 DNA: TGCAGCGTTGCCGCCCGTAGGTCCGGTACTGAAGCTTTCTTT; CDR3 protein: CSVAARRSGTEAFF; CDR3 length: 14; V gene: TRBV29-1; clone size: few; D gene: NA; J gene: TRBJ1-1
CDR3 DNA: TGTGCCAGCAGCCCCTCGGGGAACCGGGAGCAGTACTTC; CDR3 protein: CASSPSGNREQYF; CDR3 length: 13; V gene: TRBV6-5; clone size: few; D gene: NA; J gene: TRBJ2-7
CDR3 DNA: TGTGCCAGCAGTTCCGGAGTCAGCTACACCGGGGAGCTGTTTTTT; CDR3 protein: CASSSGVSYTGELFF; CDR3 length: 15; V gene: TRBV27; clone size: few; D gene: NA; J gene: TRBJ2-2
CDR3 DNA: TGTGCCAGTAGTATTCGACAGGGGTTCACCGGGGAGCTGTTTTTT; CDR3 protein: CASSIRQGFTGELFF; CDR3 length: 15; V gene: TRBV19; clone size: NA; D gene: TRBD1; J gene: TRBJ2-2
CDR3 DNA: TGCAGCGTACCCGGACAAAGGGGCACTGAAGCTTTCTTT; CDR3 protein: CSVPGQRGTEAFF; CDR3 length: 13; V gene: TRBV29-1; clone size: medium-sized; D gene: NA; J gene: TRBJ1-1
CDR3 DNA: TGTGCCAGCAGTCGACAGGGGCGCACAGATACGCAGTATTTT; CDR3 protein: CASSRQGRTDTQYF; CDR3 length: 14; V gene: TRBV27; clone size: few; D gene: TRBD1; J gene: TRBJ2-3
CDR3 DNA: TGTGCCATCAGTGCCCTCGGGGCGGGAGGAAGAGAGACCCAGTACTTC; CDR3 protein: CAISALGAGGRETQYF; CDR3 length: 16; V gene: TRBV10-3; clone size: few; D gene: TRBD2; J gene: TRBJ2-5
CDR3 DNA: TGTGCCAGCAGCCCCGGACCGAGTAACTATGGCTACACCTTC; CDR3 protein: CASSPGPSNYGYTF; CDR3 length: 14; V gene: TRBV6-2/TRBV6-3; clone size: NA; D gene: NA; J gene: TRBJ1-2
CDR3 DNA: TGTGCCAGCAGTGGGACTAGCGGCACAGATACGCAGTATTTT; CDR3 protein: CASSGTSGTDTQYF; CDR3 length: 14; V gene: TRBV6-4; clone size: few; D gene: TRBD2; J gene: TRBJ2-3
CDR3 DNA: TGTGCCAGCAGTTATGGGACAGGGGGCTTTCCTGAAGCTTTCTTT; CDR3 protein: CASSYGTGGFPEAFF; CDR3 length: 15; V gene: TRBV6-2/TRBV6-3; clone size: NA; D gene: TRBD1; J gene: TRBJ1-1
CDR3 DNA: TGTGCCAGCAGTTCGAGCGGGGCCTCAGATACGCAGTATTTT; CDR3 protein: CASSSSGASDTQYF; CDR3 length: 14; V gene: TRBV12-3/TRBV12-4; clone size: few; D gene: TRBD2; J gene: TRBJ2-3
CDR3 DNA: TGTGCCAGCAGGGAAGGGGGTTGGAACACCGGGGAGCTGTTTTTT; CDR3 protein: CASREGGWNTGELFF; CDR3 length: 15; V gene: TRBV6-1; clone size: NA; D gene: NA; J gene: TRBJ2-2
CDR3 DNA: TGCATCACCAGGGGGGCCGACTATGGCTACACCTTC; CDR3 protein: CITRGADYGYTF; CDR3 length: 12; V gene: TRBV29-1; clone size: medium-sized; D gene: TRBD1; J gene: TRBJ1-2
CDR3 DNA: TGTGCCAGCAGTGAGGACAGGAGCTCCTACAATGAGCAGTTCTTC; CDR3 protein: CASSEDRSSYNEQFF; CDR3 length: 15; V gene: TRBV6-4; clone size: NA; D gene: TRBD1; J gene: TRBJ2-1
CDR3 DNA: TGTGCCAGCAGCTTGGGTGGAGGGAAACAGCCCCAGCATTTT; CDR3 protein: CASSLGGGKQPQHF; CDR3 length: 14; V gene: TRBV5-4; clone size: NA; D gene: NA; J gene: TRBJ1-5
CDR3 DNA: TGTGCCACCAGGGCTAGCGGGGACACCGGGGAGCTGTTTTTT; CDR3 protein: CATRASGDTGELFF; CDR3 length: 14; V gene: TRBV24-1; clone size: few; D gene: TRBD2; J gene: TRBJ2-2
CDR3 DNA: TGTGCCACCAGTGATTTCCCCGGGACAGCATACAATGAGCAGTTCTTC; CDR3 protein: CATSDFPGTAYNEQFF; CDR3 length: 16; V gene: TRBV24-1; clone size: NA; D gene: TRBD1; J gene: TRBJ2-1
CDR3 DNA: TGTGCCAGCAGTCCCTTGGGGGGCACCACAGATACGCAGTATTTT; CDR3 protein: CASSPLGGTTDTQYF; CDR3 length: 15; V gene: TRBV12-3/TRBV12-4; clone size: once; D gene: NA; J gene: TRBJ2-3
CDR3 DNA: TGTGCCAGCAGTTACCTCACCGGAGGGACTAACTATGGCTACACCTTC; CDR3 protein: CASSYLTGGTNYGYTF; CDR3 length: 16; V gene: TRBV6-6; clone size: NA; D gene: NA; J gene: TRBJ1-2
CDR3 DNA: TGTGCCAGTAGTCCCCATGACAGAAACTATGGCTACACCTTC; CDR3 protein: CASSPHDRNYGYTF; CDR3 length: 14; V gene: TRBV19; clone size: NA; D gene: NA; J gene: TRBJ1-2
CDR3 DNA: TGTGCCAGCAGCCCTGGACTCGGCTACACCGGGGAGCTGTTTTTT; CDR3 protein: CASSPGLGYTGELFF; CDR3 length: 15; V gene: TRBV5-6; clone size: NA; D gene: NA; J gene: TRBJ2-2